Following are 7 T cell receptor beta chains from one sample sequenced in a study of T cell changes during pregnancy in multiple sclerosis. The table came from immunoSEQ multiplex PCR; TCRdb's copy has only in-frame clones and leaves some out. Among 20,000 to 25,000 clones listed, just over 90% were seen once. The sequences come from CD4+ T cells from peripheral blood mononuclear cells, collected after pregnancy. The receptors originated from a female donor in good health, enrolled as a control in a pregnancy study.

This rearrangement joins TRBV7-9 to TRBJ2-7; 9 bases are a match to TRBD2. In germline, CDR1 is SEHNR, CDR2 FQNEAQ (reference sequence). This CDR3 is 14 amino acids long. V shed 3 bases, J shed 2 bases, and the junction held 2 bases outside the gene matches. CDR3 DNA: TGTGCCAGCAGCTTGACTAGCGGAACCTACGAGCAGTACTTC. It translates to CASSLTSGTYEQYF. Filled out from reference TRBV7-9 and TRBJ2-7, the complete variable domain reads DTGVSQNPRHKITKRGQNVTFRCDPISEHNRLYWYRQTLGQGPEFLTYFQNEAQLEKSRLLSDRFSAERPKGSFSTLEIQRTEQGDSAMYLCASSLTSGTYEQYFGPGTRLTVT.

The rearrangement joins TRBV28 to TRBJ2-7; 10 bases map to TRBD2. The V gene end was trimmed by 10 bases and the J gene end by 5 bases; junction bases not matched to a gene: 17. Germline V CDR1 and CDR2: MDHEN, SYDVKM. The CDR3 is 16 residues long. The CDR3 spells CATLTLKRGGPHEQYF. DNA for the CDR3: TGTGCCACCCTTACTCTCAAGCGGGGGGGCCCCCACGAGCAGTACTTC. The full variable domain, with the rest looked up from reference TRBV28 and TRBJ2-7, is DVKVTQSSRYLVKRTGEKVFLECVQDMDHENMFWYRQDPGLGLRLIYFSYDVKMKEKGDIPEGYSVSREKKERFSLILESASTNQTSMYLCATLTLKRGGPHEQYFGPGTRLTVT.

The chain joins TRBV19 to TRBJ1-1, with 7 nucleotides matching TRBD1. V shed 1 base, J shed 11 bases, and the junction held 13 bases outside the gene matches. Germline lookup yields CDR1 LNHDA and CDR2 SQIVND (reference sequence). The CDR3 is 15 amino acids. The CDR3: CASSIGQGPSMAAFF. The CDR3 DNA reads TGTGCCAGTAGTATAGGACAGGGCCCCTCAATGGCCGCTTTCTTT.

The chain recombines TRBV9 with TRBJ1-6, with 9 bases that match TRBD1. Germline V CDR1 and CDR2: SGDLS, YYNGEE. This CDR3 is built from 14 residues. The V segment lost 3 bases and the J segment 11 bases; nucleotides outside the gene matches: 6. Written as DNA, the CDR3 is TGTGCCAGCAGCGCGCGGGACAGGGCGGCACCCCTCCACTTT. This translates into CASSARDRAAPLHF.

This clone was counted a single time. The gene calls are TRBV10-3 and TRBJ2-7, with 12 bases matching TRBD1. The CDR3 contains 20 residues. With V trimmed by 6 bases and J by 5 bases, 23 bases remained unmatched. Germline CDR1 ENHRY, CDR2 SYGVKD. CDR3 residues: CAIRPGQGAGELSPGHEQYF. The CDR3 DNA sequence: TGTGCCATCAGGCCGGGACAGGGGGCGGGGGAACTATCCCCGGGGCACGAGCAGTACTTC.

This chain links TRBV2 with TRBJ1-1; 8 bases agree with TRBD1. The CDR3 runs to 14 residues. In germline, CDR1 is SNHLY, CDR2 FYNNEI. The V segment lost 6 bases and the J segment 0 bases; nucleotides outside the gene matches: 3. CDR3 bases: TGTGCCAGCAGGGGACAGGCGTTGAACACTGAAGCTTTCTTT. It encodes CASRGQALNTEAFF.

The gene calls are TRBV7-9 and TRBJ1-2; no clear D. V lost 2 bases to trimming and J lost 0 bases, with 4 bases between them. The germline V gene has CDR1 SEHNR and CDR2 FQNEAQ (reference sequence). The CDR3 sequence is 13 residues long. The CDR3 DNA reads as TGTGCCAGCAGCTTACCGGCTAACTATGGCTACACCTTC. This translates into CASSLPANYGYTF.